A single sample is the source of the 25 T cell receptor beta chains below, sequenced in a study of vaccination and CD4 T cells after COVID-19. These receptors have no known antigen. Sequenced with the Oncomine TCR Beta short-read assay was DNA taken from cultured CD4+ T cells. TCRdb used MiXCR to reprocess the PCR reads, holding one entry per CDR3 protein. The sample lists some 25,000 distinct CDR3 sequences, roughly 65% seen once, with 20% to 25% in the top ten. Regarding treatment: approximately nine-day PBMC culture with coronavirus spike peptide pools or control peptides (ViraFEST assay). The sample consisted of CD4+ T cells from blood, cultured in vitro, taken after SARS-CoV-2 vaccination. All receptors come from a human donor who received a COVID-19 vaccine.

V and J are TRBV6-1 and TRBJ1-6; 7 bases match TRBD1. The CDR3 is 13 residues long. Germline V gives CDR1 MNHNS, CDR2 SASEGT. V was clipped by 10 bases and J by 7 bases; unmatched bases: 7. CDR3 sequence reads: CAITRGRNSPLHF. The CDR3 DNA sequence: TGTGCCATCACAAGGGGGCGGAATTCACCCCTCCACTTT.

The V and J genes are TRBV5-4 and TRBJ2-2, with no clear D. From germline, CDR1 is SGHNT and CDR2 YYREEE (reference sequence). The CDR3 has 13 amino acids. With 7 bases removed from V and 4 bases from J, the gap between germline ends came to 11 bases. CDR3 in DNA: TGTGCCAGCGGCGGCCTCACCACCGGGGAGCTGTTTTTT. It specifies CASGGLTTGELFF. The full variable domain, completed using reference TRBV5-4 and TRBJ2-2, is ETGVTQSPTHLIKTRGQQVTLRCSSQSGHNTVSWYQQALGQGPQFIFQYYREEENGRGNFPPRFSGLQFPNYSSELNVNALELDDSALYLCASGGLTTGELFFGEGSRLTVL.

The J gene is TRBJ2-2, the V gene TRBV6-5, with D perhaps TRBD2 (5 bases). The V end was cut by 0 bases, the J end by 4 bases, with 12 bases between. Germline V gene lookup returns CDR1 MNHEY and CDR2 SVGAGI. CDR3 length equals 16 residues. CDR3 sequence (DNA): TGTGCCAGCAGTTACTCCCAGCGGTACGTCACCGGGGAGCTGTTTTTT. It translates to CASSYSQRYVTGELFF.

The J gene is TRBJ2-3, the V gene TRBV21-1; TRBD1, the table's D call, was not compared with the DNA. TRBV21-1 constitutes a pseudogene. The CDR3 consists of 17 residues. The CDR3 loop reads CASSGSMGQGGWNTQYF. In nucleotides, the CDR3 is TGTGCCAGCAGCGGATCAATGGGACAGGGGGGATGGAATACGCAGTATTTT.

This sequence joins TRBV7-9 and TRBJ1-1, with TRBD1 matching 8 bases. CDR1 is SEHNR, CDR2 FQNEAQ, per germline (reference sequence). The V and J ends lost 3 bases and 3 bases, in that order; junction bases with no gene match: 6. The CDR3 totals 15 residues. The CDR3 protein is CASSLDRAIDTEAFF. CDR3 coding DNA: TGTGCCAGCAGCTTGGACAGGGCGATCGACACTGAAGCTTTCTTT. Looking up the rest from reference TRBV7-9 and TRBJ1-1 gives the full variable domain: DTGVSQNPRHKITKRGQNVTFRCDPISEHNRLYWYRQTLGQGPEFLTYFQNEAQLEKSRLLSDRFSAERPKGSFSTLEIQRTEQGDSAMYLCASSLDRAIDTEAFFGQGTRLTVV.

The V gene is TRBV9, the J gene TRBJ1-3, with TRBD1 identical over 7 bases. Per the germline V gene, CDR1 is SGDLS and CDR2 is YYNGEE. The CDR3 is 15 amino acids. Trimming cost V 4 bases and J 0 bases; bases outside gene matches: 4. CDR3 residues: CASSLDRDSGNTIYF. The CDR3 nucleotides are TGTGCCAGCAGCCTCGACAGGGACTCTGGAAACACCATATATTTT.

The V gene is TRBV20-1, the J gene TRBJ1-2, with D perhaps TRBD1 (5 bases). Germline loops: CDR1 DFQATT, CDR2 SNEGSKA (reference sequence). Between the trimmed V and J ends, which lost 5 bases and 8 bases, there was a span of 15 bases. CDR3 length: 12 residues. The CDR3 nucleotides read TGCAGTGCTGACCCCGGGGCGGACGGCTACACCTTC. Translation: CSADPGADGYTF.

V gene TRBV6-2 or TRBV6-3 combines with J gene TRBJ1-6; the D gene is possibly TRBD1 (5 bases). Germline CDR1 and CDR2: MNHEY and SVGEGT. The V and J ends lost 1 base and 7 bases respectively, with 8 bases between them. The CDR3 loop spans 14 amino acids. The CDR3 DNA is TGTGCCAGCAGTTACTTGGACACAAATTCACCCCTCCACTTT. Protein product: CASSYLDTNSPLHF.

The chain employs TRBV11-3 and TRBJ2-5, with 12 bases identical to TRBD1. Germline V gives CDR1 SGHNT, CDR2 YENEEA. Trimming removed 4 bases from V and 0 bases from J; junction bases left unmatched: 9. This CDR3 comprises 18 residues. CDR3 sequence reads: CASSSFTRDRGHQETQYF. CDR3 DNA: TGTGCCAGCAGCTCGTTCACCCGGGACAGGGGGCACCAAGAGACCCAGTACTTC.

The chain couples TRBV2 to TRBJ1-5; 9 bases align to TRBD1. The ends lost 5 bases at V and 6 bases at J; junction bases unmatched: 5. This CDR3 comprises 14 residues. From germline, CDR1 is SNHLY and CDR2 FYNNEI. CDR3: CASSPGQGPQPQHF. The DNA of the CDR3 is TGTGCCAGCAGTCCGGGACAGGGCCCTCAGCCCCAGCATTTT.

V gene TRBV6-1 combines with J gene TRBJ1-1, with 8 bases that match TRBD1. Germline V gene lookup returns CDR1 MNHNS and CDR2 SASEGT. This CDR3 has 17 residues. V shed 4 bases and J 0 bases; nucleotides not matched to a gene: 10. CDR3 amino acids: CASSGRTGLTVNTEAFF. Here the CDR3 DNA reads TGTGCCAGCAGTGGGAGGACAGGGTTAACGGTGAACACTGAAGCTTTCTTT.

This clonotype occurred once. V is TRBV6-1 and J is TRBJ2-7; D gene ambiguous. The CDR3 covers 14 residues. V shed 8 bases and J shed 0 bases, with 14 bases lying between them. The germline gives CDR1 MNHNS, CDR2 SASEGT. The CDR3 loop reads CASGTDLSSYEQYF. Here the CDR3 DNA reads TGTGCCAGCGGAACGGACCTGAGCTCCTACGAGCAGTACTTC.

CDR3 bases: TGTGCCACCAGTGATTTGAAGGGGCCAAAGTGGGTGAACACTGAAGCTTTCTTT. Translated: CATSDLKGPKWVNTEAFF. The chain recombines TRBV24-1 with TRBJ1-1; the D gene is possibly TRBD1 (5 bases). The CDR3 sequence is 18 residues long. V gave up 0 bases and J gave up 0 bases, with 16 bases separating them. The germline CDR1 and CDR2 sequences are KGHDR and SFDVKD.

The chain couples TRBV2 to TRBJ1-5, with 7 bases identical to TRBD1. Germline V gene data show CDR1 as SNHLY and CDR2 as FYNNEI. The CDR3 is made up of 16 amino acids. The junction had 8 bases not matched to a gene; V was cut back by 0 bases and J by 6 bases. This CDR3 reads CASSEAGTEISQPQHF. In nucleotides, the CDR3 is TGTGCCAGCAGTGAAGCCGGGACAGAAATCAGTCAGCCCCAGCATTTT.

The chain is built from TRBV20-1 and TRBJ1-2, with D perhaps matching TRBD1 (5 bases). The CDR3 runs 13 residues. Germline V gene data show CDR1 as DFQATT and CDR2 as SNEGSKA (reference sequence). Deletions cut 3 bases from V and 2 bases from J, with 10 bases between. As DNA, the CDR3 is TGCAGTGCTAGCAGGGAGGCGAACTATGGCTACACCTTC. It translates to CSASREANYGYTF.

The CDR3 spells CASSEGGDYEQFF. Written as DNA, the CDR3 is TGCGCCAGCAGCGAGGGGGGGGACTATGAGCAGTTCTTC. The chain couples TRBV10-1 to TRBJ2-1; the D gene is possibly TRBD2 (7 bases). CDR1 is WNHNN and CDR2 is SYGVQD in the germline V gene (reference sequence). The CDR3 totals 13 residues. Between the trimmed V and J ends, which lost 6 bases and 8 bases, there was a span of 14 bases.

The J gene is TRBJ1-1, the V gene TRBV5-5, with a weak D call TRBD1 (6 bases). CDR1 is SGHKS, CDR2 YYEKEE, per germline (reference sequence). There are 15 residues in the CDR3. Trimming took off 0 bases at V and 0 bases at J, with 9 bases between the two ends. The CDR3 DNA reads TGTGCCAGCAGCTTGGTCGGGGGCTTGAACACTGAAGCTTTCTTT. It yields the protein CASSLVGGLNTEAFF. Full variable domain (rest looked up from reference TRBV5-5 and TRBJ1-1): DAGVTQSPTHLIKTRGQQVTLRCSPISGHKSVSWYQQVLGQGPQFIFQYYEKEERGRGNFPDRFSARQFPNYSSELNVNALLLGDSALYLCASSLVGGLNTEAFFGQGTRLTVV.

The gene calls are TRBV12-3 or TRBV12-4 and TRBJ2-5; the D is unclear. V dropped 2 bases and J dropped 5 bases, with 3 bases sitting between them. The CDR3 length is 11 residues. The CDR3 DNA reads as TGTGCCAGCAGTTTAACGGAGACCCAGTACTTC. As protein: CASSLTETQYF.

This clonotype was seen only a few times. The gene calls are TRBV6-1 and TRBJ2-7, with D maybe TRBD2 (6 bases). The CDR3 has 18 amino acids. The germline gives CDR1 MNHNS, CDR2 SASEGT. V lost 2 bases and J 1 base, leaving 21 bases between the germline ends. Written as DNA, the CDR3 is TGTGCCAGCAGTGAAAGGATTTGGGGCGGGGATAAGTCCTACGAGCAGTACTTC. Translation gives CASSERIWGGDKSYEQYF.

This clonotype was seen only a few times. The rearrangement uses TRBV21-1 and TRBJ2-5; TRBD2 was called by the table and not checked on the DNA. TRBV21-1 constitutes a pseudogene. This CDR3 spans 16 amino acids. The CDR3 sequence: CASSRVQRGRFETQYF. CDR3 in DNA: TGTGCCAGCAGCAGGGTACAGCGGGGTAGATTTGAGACCCAGTACTTC.

The J gene is TRBJ2-1, the V gene TRBV7-2, with D perhaps matching TRBD1 or TRBD2 (6 bases each). Judging by the DNA end, TRBJ2-7 fits better; the J call may be wrong. Germline loops: CDR1 SGHTA, CDR2 FQGNSA. The CDR3 has 13 residues. CDR3 DNA: TGTGCCAGCAGCCCCGAAGGGGGGAGGGAGCAGTACTTC. Translation gives CASSPEGGREQYF.

J is TRBJ1-1 and V is TRBV7-9; a possible D gene is TRBD1 (6 bases). The CDR3 covers 14 residues. Deletions cut 5 bases from V and 7 bases from J, with 17 bases between. Germline V CDR1 and CDR2: SEHNR, FQNEAQ (reference sequence). CDR3 sequence: CASSLSGGAGEAFF. Here the CDR3 DNA reads TGTGCCAGCAGCCTTTCCGGGGGCGCCGGTGAAGCTTTCTTT.

V usage is TRBV12-3 or TRBV12-4 and J usage is TRBJ1-6; tentatively, D is TRBD1 (6 bases). The CDR3 consists of 14 residues. Trimming removed 5 bases at V and 7 bases at J, with 12 bases between. The CDR3 DNA follows: TGTGCCAGCAGTCTTGGACAGCTGAATTCACCCCTCCACTTT. Translating it yields CASSLGQLNSPLHF.

The table lists this clonotype with a count of one. This chain links TRBV15 with TRBJ2-7, with 8 bases identical to TRBD1. CDR1 LNHNV and CDR2 YYDKDF come from the germline V gene (reference sequence). Trimming cost V 0 bases and J 5 bases; bases outside gene matches: 12. The CDR3 is 17 residues long. The CDR3 DNA sequence: TGTGCCACCAGCAGAGACCGCAGGGGGCCGTCTTGGGACGAGCAGTACTTC. Amino acid sequence: CATSRDRRGPSWDEQYF.

This clonotype was observed a handful of times. The chain is built from TRBV6-1 and TRBJ1-1; D gene unclear. Germline V lookup: CDR1 MNHNS, CDR2 SASEGT. Trimming took off 2 bases at V and 11 bases at J, with 18 bases between the two ends. The CDR3 is 14 amino acids. CDR3: CASSEWEPPGDAFF. CDR3 sequence (DNA): TGTGCCAGCAGTGAATGGGAACCTCCGGGTGACGCTTTCTTT.